The 13 T cell receptor beta chains listed next were all sequenced from one sample in a study of breast tumors, draining lymph nodes, adjacent tissues. Each CDR3 protein is one row after TCRdb ran MiXCR on the multiplex PCR reads. Of 150,000 to 200,000 distinct CDR3 sequences listed, approximately 33% were seen once; the top ten hold approximately 4.5%. Samples came from axillary lymph nodes draining the breast cancer. The sequencing input was axillary lymph node tissue. The receptors come from a female donor with breast cancer. Some clones in this sample may be carry-over from other donors' samples.

Many counts were recorded for this clonotype. This chain joins TRBV19 and TRBJ2-6, with D possibly being TRBD2 (6 bases). CDR3 length: 16 residues. Germline V gene data show CDR1 as LNHDA and CDR2 as SQIVND (reference sequence). V lost 0 bases, J lost 2 bases, and 8 bases lay in between. This chain's CDR3 is CASSIDWGAGANVLTF. In nucleotides, the CDR3 is TGTGCCAGTAGTATAGATTGGGGGGCTGGGGCCAACGTCCTGACTTTC.

This clonotype occurred many times. The chain carries TRBV28 and TRBJ2-7, with 7 bases aligning to TRBD2. The germline V gene has CDR1 MDHEN and CDR2 SYDVKM. V was pared by 3 bases and J by 7 bases, with 12 bases of the junction left unmatched. The CDR3 sequence is 15 residues long. The CDR3 region is CASSLYGLAEPEQYF. The CDR3 DNA reads as TGTGCCAGCAGTTTGTATGGTCTAGCGGAGCCGGAGCAGTACTTC.

A word on this clonotype: A read error may account for a junction end that differs from germline. J is TRBJ1-4 and V is TRBV7-9; no clear D gene. CDR3 size: 12 residues. CDR1 SEHNR and CDR2 FQNEAQ come from the germline V gene (reference sequence). For the CDR3, the DNA is TGTGCCGGCAGCTTAGGTAGCGAAAAACTGTTTTTT. This encodes CAGSLGSEKLFF.

A single count supports this clonotype. Lacking the conserved final phenylalanine or tryptophan, this CDR3 likely reflects a read error. The limits of the CDR3 on the DNA are not certain, so only TCRdb's listed CDR3 is given. J is TRBJ2-5 and V is TRBV7-2; the table's D call, TRBD1, was not checked against the DNA. The CDR3 spans 12 residues, counting both ends. CDR1 and CDR2 from the germline V gene are SGHTA and FQGNSA. The CDR3 protein is CASSLDPLTLVG.

The V call is TRBV4-1, the J call TRBJ2-3; possible D gene TRBD2, 5 bases. In germline, CDR1 is MGHRA, CDR2 YSYEKL. The CDR3 is 17 amino acids. Deletions cut 4 bases from V and 1 base from J, with 18 bases between. DNA of the CDR3: TGCGCCAGCAGCCGGGGAGACATCGGGATGGGCACAGATACGCAGTATTTT. This gives the protein CASSRGDIGMGTDTQYF.

There are many counts of this clonotype. The J gene is TRBJ2-7, the V gene TRBV6-4, with D unclear. Deletions cut 5 bases from V and 0 bases from J, with 17 bases between. Germline CDR1 is MRHNA and CDR2 is SNTAGT. There are 16 residues in the CDR3. The CDR3 sequence: CASSHPGPLSSYEQYF. CDR3 in DNA: TGTGCCAGCAGTCACCCCGGACCGCTTAGCTCCTACGAGCAGTACTTC.

This clonotype was counted many times. V and J are TRBV10-2 and TRBJ2-7; 7 bases map to TRBD2. Trimming at V came to 4 bases and at J to 0 bases, leaving 6 bases not matched to a gene. CDR3 length equals 15 residues. Germline V gives CDR1 WSHSY, CDR2 SAAADI. DNA for the CDR3: TGCGCCAGCAGTGGGGTAGCGGGTGTCTCCTACGAGCAGTACTTC. Translated, it gives CASSGVAGVSYEQYF.

This clonotype was counted many times. The chain is built from TRBV5-1 and TRBJ2-2; possible D gene TRBD2, 6 bases. Germline-derived CDR1 and CDR2 are SGHRS and YFSETQ. CDR3 length equals 15 residues. With 5 bases removed from V and 0 bases from J, the gap between germline ends came to 11 bases. The CDR3 reads CASRWDSTNTGELFF. The DNA for the CDR3 is TGCGCCAGCAGATGGGACTCTACGAACACCGGGGAGCTGTTTTTT.

This clonotype showed up just once. The chain uses TRBV7-2 and TRBJ1-4, with 7 bases matching TRBD1. The CDR3 runs 17 residues. With 0 bases clipped from V and 8 bases from J, the junction kept 12 bases outside the gene matches. Looked up from germline, CDR1 is SGHTA and CDR2 is FQGNSA. In DNA, the CDR3 is TGTGCCAGCAGCTTAGCTCAAAAGGACAGGTTCCGAGAAAAACTGTTTTTT. Translating it yields CASSLAQKDRFREKLFF. Variable domain in full (rest from reference TRBV7-2 and TRBJ1-4): GAGVSQSPSNKVTEKGKDVELRCDPISGHTALYWYRQSLGQGLEFLIYFQGNSAPDKSGLPSDRFSAERTGGSVSTLTIQRTQQEDSAVYLCASSLAQKDRFREKLFFGSGTQLSVL.

This clonotype was counted only a few times. This may arise from a read error, as a much more abundant clone is one base away. The rearrangement links TRBV20-1 to TRBJ2-5; possible D gene TRBD1, 6 bases. Germline lookup yields CDR1 DFQATT and CDR2 SNEGSKA (reference sequence). The CDR3 is made up of 11 amino acids. CDR3 protein: CSAPGEETQSF. In nucleotides, the CDR3 is TGCAGTGCGCCAGGGGAAGAGACCCAGTCCTTC.

In its sample, this clonotype was seen many times. The gene calls are TRBV7-2 and TRBJ2-5, with TRBD2 matching 11 bases. Trimming at V came to 2 bases and at J to 7 bases, leaving 12 bases not matched to a gene. The CDR3 loop spans 17 amino acids. Germline assignment: CDR1 SGHTA and CDR2 FQGNSA. The CDR3 DNA reads TGTGCCAGCAGCTTAAAACTAGCGGGAGCGATAAAGGGGACCCAGTACTTC. Its translation: CASSLKLAGAIKGTQYF.

The chain is built from TRBV2 and TRBJ2-5, with 9 bases lining up with TRBD1. The V gene end was trimmed by 6 bases and the J gene end by 10 bases; junction bases not matched to a gene: 3. The CDR3 consists of 11 residues. CDR1 SNHLY and CDR2 FYNNEI come from the germline V gene. Written as DNA, the CDR3 is TGTGCCAGCAGAGGGACAGGGAACCAGTACTTC. It encodes CASRGTGNQYF.

With regard to this clonotype: A much larger clone differs by one base, so this may be a read error. The chain combines TRBV6-2 or TRBV6-3 with TRBJ2-5, with 8 bases aligning to TRBD2. The CDR3 is made up of 14 amino acids. Per germline, CDR1 MNHEY and CDR2 SVGEGT. The CDR3 bases are TGTGCCAGCAGCCCGGGACTAGTAGACGAGACCCAGCACTTC. As protein: CASSPGLVDETQHF.